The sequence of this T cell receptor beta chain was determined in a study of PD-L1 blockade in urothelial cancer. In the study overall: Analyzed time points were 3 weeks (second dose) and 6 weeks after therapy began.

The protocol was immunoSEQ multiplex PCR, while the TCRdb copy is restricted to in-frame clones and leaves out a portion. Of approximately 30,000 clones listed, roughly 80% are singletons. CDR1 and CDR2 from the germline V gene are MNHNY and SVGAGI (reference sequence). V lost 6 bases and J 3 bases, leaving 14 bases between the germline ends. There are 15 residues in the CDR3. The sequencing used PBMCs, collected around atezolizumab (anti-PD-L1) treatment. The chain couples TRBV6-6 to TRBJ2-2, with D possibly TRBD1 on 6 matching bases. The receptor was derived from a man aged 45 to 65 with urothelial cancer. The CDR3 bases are TGTGCCAGCAGGTTTACGGGACACGACACCGGGGAGCTGTTTTTT. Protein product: CASRFTGHDTGELFF.